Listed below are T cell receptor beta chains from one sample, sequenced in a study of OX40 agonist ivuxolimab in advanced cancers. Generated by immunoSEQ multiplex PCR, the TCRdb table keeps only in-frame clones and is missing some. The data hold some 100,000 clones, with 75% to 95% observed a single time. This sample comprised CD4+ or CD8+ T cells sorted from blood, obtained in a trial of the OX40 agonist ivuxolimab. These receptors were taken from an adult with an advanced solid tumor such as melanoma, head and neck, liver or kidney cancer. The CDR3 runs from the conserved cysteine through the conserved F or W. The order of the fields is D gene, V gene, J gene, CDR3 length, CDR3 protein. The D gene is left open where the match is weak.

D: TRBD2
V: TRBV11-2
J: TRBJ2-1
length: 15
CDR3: CASSPSAGVFNEQFF

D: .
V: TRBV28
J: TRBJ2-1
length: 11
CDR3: CASRLYNEQFF

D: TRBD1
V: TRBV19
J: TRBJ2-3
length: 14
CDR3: CASSMQGAADTQYF

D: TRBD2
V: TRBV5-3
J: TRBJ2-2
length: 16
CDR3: CARSNTSGAWTGELFF

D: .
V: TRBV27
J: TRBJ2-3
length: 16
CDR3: CASSTRSGTTTDTQYF

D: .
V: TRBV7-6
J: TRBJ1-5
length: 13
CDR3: CASSLDSNQPQHF

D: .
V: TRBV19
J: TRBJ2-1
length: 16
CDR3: CASRRLGGGSYNEQFF

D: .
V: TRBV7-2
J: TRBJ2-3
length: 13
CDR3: CASSATGTDTQYF

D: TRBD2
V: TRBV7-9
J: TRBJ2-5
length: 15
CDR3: CASSLGTSGRETQYF

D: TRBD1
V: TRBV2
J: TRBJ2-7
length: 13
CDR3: CASSEASGTAKQF

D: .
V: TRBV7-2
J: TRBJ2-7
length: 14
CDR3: CASSLDWANYEQYF

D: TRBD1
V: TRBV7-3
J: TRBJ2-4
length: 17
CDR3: CASSLTGTGVAKNIQYF

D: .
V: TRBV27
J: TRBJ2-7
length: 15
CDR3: CASSSVAGRGYEQYF

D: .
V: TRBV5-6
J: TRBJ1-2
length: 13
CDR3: CASSITANYGYTF

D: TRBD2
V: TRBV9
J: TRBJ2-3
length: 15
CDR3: CASSTGGFSADTQYF

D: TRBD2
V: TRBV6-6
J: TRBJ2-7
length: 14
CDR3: CASIKREGHYEQYF

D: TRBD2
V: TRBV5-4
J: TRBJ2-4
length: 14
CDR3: CASSKREGKNIQYF

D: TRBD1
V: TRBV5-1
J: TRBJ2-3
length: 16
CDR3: CASSLGGQGSTDTQYF

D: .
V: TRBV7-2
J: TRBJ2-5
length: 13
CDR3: CASSSGTRETQYF

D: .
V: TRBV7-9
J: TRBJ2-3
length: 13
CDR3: CASGLASSDTQYF

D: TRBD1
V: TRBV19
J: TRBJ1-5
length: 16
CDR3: CASRSRYRGSNQPQHF

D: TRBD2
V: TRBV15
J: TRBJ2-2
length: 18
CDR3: CATSRAGTSGINTGELFF

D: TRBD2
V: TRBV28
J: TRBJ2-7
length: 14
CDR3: CASSFLAGSYEQYF

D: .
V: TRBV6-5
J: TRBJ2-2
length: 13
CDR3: CASSYIYTGELFF

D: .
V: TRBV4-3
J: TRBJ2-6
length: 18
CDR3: CASSQDLAGTSGANVLTF

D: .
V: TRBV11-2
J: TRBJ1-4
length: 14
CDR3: CASSLGTANEKLFF

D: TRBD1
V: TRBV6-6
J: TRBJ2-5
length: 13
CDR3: CASSSGGVETQYF

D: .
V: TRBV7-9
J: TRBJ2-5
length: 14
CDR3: CASSLATGKETQYF

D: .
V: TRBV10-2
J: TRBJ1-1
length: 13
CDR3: CASSGQGNTEAFF

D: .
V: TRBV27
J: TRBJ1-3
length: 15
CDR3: CASSLSGHPGNTIYF

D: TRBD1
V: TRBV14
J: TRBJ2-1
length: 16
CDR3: CASSPLGTGTYNEQFF

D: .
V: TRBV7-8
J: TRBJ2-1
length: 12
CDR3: CASSRKGNEQFF

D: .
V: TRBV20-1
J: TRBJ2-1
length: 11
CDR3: CTPGAANEQFF

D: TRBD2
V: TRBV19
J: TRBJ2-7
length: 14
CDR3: CASRAGGTSYEQYF

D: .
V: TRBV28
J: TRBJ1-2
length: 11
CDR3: CASGGAYGYTF

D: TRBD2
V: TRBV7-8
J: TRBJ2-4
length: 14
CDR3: CASSPGTSGSIQYF

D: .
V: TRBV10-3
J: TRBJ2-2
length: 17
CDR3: CAISEPPISGNTGELFF

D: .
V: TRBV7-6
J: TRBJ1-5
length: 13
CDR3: CASSDGQNQPQHF

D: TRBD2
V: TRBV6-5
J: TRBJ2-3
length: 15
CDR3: CASTVASGRTDTQYF

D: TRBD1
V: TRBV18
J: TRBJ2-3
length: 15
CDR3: CASSPTGARTDTQYF

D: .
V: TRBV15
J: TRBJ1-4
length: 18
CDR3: CATSPGSWGRATNEKLFF

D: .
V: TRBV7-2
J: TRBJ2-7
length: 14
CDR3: CASSLGLRSYEQYF

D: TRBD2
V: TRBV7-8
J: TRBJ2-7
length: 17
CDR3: CASSARGGLAGGYEQYF

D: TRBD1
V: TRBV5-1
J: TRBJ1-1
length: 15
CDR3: CASSLTGQGDAEAFF

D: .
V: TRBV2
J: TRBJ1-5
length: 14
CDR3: CASSGGQSNQPQHF

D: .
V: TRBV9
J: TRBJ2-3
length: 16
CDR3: CASSVRSSDGTDTQYF

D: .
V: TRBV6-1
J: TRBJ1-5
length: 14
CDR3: CASSVFPFNQPQHF

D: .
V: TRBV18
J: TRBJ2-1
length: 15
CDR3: CASSRSPGPYNEQFF

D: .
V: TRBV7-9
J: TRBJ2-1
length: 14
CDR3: CASSLVGSYNEQFF

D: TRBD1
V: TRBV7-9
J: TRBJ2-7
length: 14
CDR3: CASSAGTVSYEQYF

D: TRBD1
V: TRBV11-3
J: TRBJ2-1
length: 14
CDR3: CASSPGQGANEQFF